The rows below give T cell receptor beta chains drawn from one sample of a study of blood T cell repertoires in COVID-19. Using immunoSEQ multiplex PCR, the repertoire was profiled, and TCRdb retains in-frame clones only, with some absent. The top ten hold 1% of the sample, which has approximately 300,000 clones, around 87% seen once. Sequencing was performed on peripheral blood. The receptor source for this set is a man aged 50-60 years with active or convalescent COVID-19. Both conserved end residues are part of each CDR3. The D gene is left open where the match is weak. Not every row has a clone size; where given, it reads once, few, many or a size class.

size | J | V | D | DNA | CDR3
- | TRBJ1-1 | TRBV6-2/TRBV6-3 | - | TGTGCCAGCAGTTCCTCCTTCAAGGGGGCTTTCTTT | CASSSSFKGAFF
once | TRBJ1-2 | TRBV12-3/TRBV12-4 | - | TGTGCCAGCAGTAGGGCAGGGATCGGCTACACCTTC | CASSRAGIGYTF
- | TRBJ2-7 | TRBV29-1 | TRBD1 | TGCAGCGTGGCCGGGACAGGGGGCTTCGAGCAGTACTTC | CSVAGTGGFEQYF
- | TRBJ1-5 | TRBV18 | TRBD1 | TGTGCCAGCTCACCAGACAGGGTTGACTATCAGCCCCAGCATTTT | CASSPDRVDYQPQHF
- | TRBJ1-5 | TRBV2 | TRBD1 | TGTGCCAGCAGTGGGACAGGGACGGGTCAGCCCCAGCATTTT | CASSGTGTGQPQHF
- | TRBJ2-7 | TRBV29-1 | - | TGCAGCGTTATCTGGACAACTCTACCTCACGAGCAGTACTTC | CSVIWTTLPHEQYF
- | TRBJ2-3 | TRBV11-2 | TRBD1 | TGTGCCAGCAGCCCAGGGACAGGGAGGGAGTACACAGATACGCAGTATTTT | CASSPGTGREYTDTQYF
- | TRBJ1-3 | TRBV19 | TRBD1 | TGTGCCAGTAGTCGGGGACAGGACTCTGGAAACACCATATATTTT | CASSRGQDSGNTIYF
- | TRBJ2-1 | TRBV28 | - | TGTGCCAGCAGGGCAGGTCATAGGAATGAGCAGTTCTTC | CASRAGHRNEQFF
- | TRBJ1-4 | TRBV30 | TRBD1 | TGTGCCTGGAGTGTAAACAGGGGTCTTAGACTGTTTTTT | CAWSVNRGLRLFF
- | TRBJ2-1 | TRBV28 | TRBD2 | TGTGCCAGCAGTCCCCTGGGGGAGGGCACACTAGACAATGAGCAGTTCTTC | CASSPLGEGTLDNEQFF
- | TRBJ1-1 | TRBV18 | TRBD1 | TGTGCCAGCTCACCCCCTAACAGGGGGGATATGAACACTGAAGCTTTCTTT | CASSPPNRGDMNTEAFF
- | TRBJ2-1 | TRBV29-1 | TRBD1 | TGCAGCGTAGCCGGGACAGTCTACAATGAGCAGTTCTTC | CSVAGTVYNEQFF